This T cell receptor beta chain was recorded in a study of Ad26.COV2.S vaccination and SARS-CoV-2 variants. Overall study: Participant was drawn from the COV1001 Ad26.COV2.S trial arm. Study results and limitations: Placebo recipients had lower spike-specific TCR breadth than vaccine recipients.

A remark on this clone: Its antigen is unidentified.

The treatment here: about 20 received Ad26.COV2.S at low or high dose, single or two shots; about five received placebo; per-sample allocation not given. The investigators took samples on day 63 after the first vaccine or placebo injection. Recruitment in Boston yielded a donor of adult age, 18-55 years. TCRdb keeps only in-frame clones here, not all; method: immunoSEQ multiplex PCR. The sample gives about 680,000 clones, 89% of which show up once; roughly 1.5% is in the top ten. V shed 3 bases, J shed 9 bases, and the junction held 10 bases outside the gene matches. This CDR3 comprises 13 residues. Germline CDR1 is GTSNPN and CDR2 is SVGIG (reference sequence).

The chain employs TRBV30 and TRBJ1-2; 7 bases are shared with TRBD1. This receptor was obtained from a person aged 18 to 65 who received the Ad26.COV2.S COVID-19 vaccine or a placebo. Here the sequenced sample was peripheral blood, taken in a trial of Ad26.COV2.S vaccine versus placebo. As DNA, the CDR3 is TGTGCCTGGAGCACTATGGCAGGGGGGCGCTACACCTTC. Translating it yields CAWSTMAGGRYTF.